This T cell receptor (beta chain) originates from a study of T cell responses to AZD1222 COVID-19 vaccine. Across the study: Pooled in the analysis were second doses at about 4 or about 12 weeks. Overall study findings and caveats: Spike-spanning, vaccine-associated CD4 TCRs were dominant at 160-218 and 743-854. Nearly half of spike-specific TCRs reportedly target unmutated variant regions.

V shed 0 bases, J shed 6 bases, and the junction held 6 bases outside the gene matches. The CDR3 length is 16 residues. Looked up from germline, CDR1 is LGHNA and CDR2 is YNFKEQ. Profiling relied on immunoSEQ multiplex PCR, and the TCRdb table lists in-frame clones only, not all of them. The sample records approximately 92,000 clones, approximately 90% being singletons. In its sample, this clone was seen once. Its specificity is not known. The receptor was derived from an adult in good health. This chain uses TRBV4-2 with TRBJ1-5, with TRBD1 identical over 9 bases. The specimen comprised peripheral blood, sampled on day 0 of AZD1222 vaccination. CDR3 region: CASSQETGGAFQPQHF. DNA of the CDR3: TGTGCCAGCAGCCAAGAGACAGGGGGGGCATTTCAGCCCCAGCATTTT.